These 14 T cell receptor beta chains originate from one sample sequenced in a study of cytomegalovirus exposure and HLA in healthy donors (dated by TCRdb to the late 2010s). The library was made by the immunoSEQ multiplex PCR assay. Imported from immuneACCESS, the table was reduced by TCRdb to in-frame sequences with V and J called. These copies leave out some clones; in studies compared against another copy, an unresolved V gene accounts for under half, and the cause of the remainder is not known. The sample has under 130,000 clones on record, roughly 86% of them singletons. About 4% of the sample lies in the top ten. The sequenced sample was PBMCs. The receptors originated from a woman aged 18-29 years in good health and CMV-seropositive.

As DNA, the CDR3 is TGTGCCAGCAGCTTAGCTGGGGGCCAGACCCAGTACTTC. This sequence encodes CASSLAGGQTQYF. The V call is TRBV11-3, the J call TRBJ2-5; D perhaps matches TRBD1 (6 bases). V lost 1 base and J 6 bases, leaving 9 bases between the germline ends. The CDR3 totals 13 residues. Germline CDR1 reads SGHNT; CDR2 reads YENEEA. The full variable domain, its missing parts supplied by reference TRBV11-3 and TRBJ2-5, is EAGVVQSPRYKIIEKKQPVAFWCNPISGHNTLYWYLQNLGQGPELLIRYENEEAVDDSQLPKDRFSAERLKGVDSTLKIQPAELGDSAVYLCASSLAGGQTQYFGPGTRLLVL.

This sequence joins TRBV29-1 and TRBJ2-7; 7 bases are shared with TRBD1. The V gene end was trimmed by 1 base and the J gene end by 3 bases; junction bases not matched to a gene: 6. CDR1 SQVTM and CDR2 ANQGSEA come from the germline V gene. The CDR3 extends over 14 amino acids. The CDR3 bases are TGCAGCGTTGAAGTGGCAGGGGGTAGCTACGAGCAGTACTTC. Residues: CSVEVAGGSYEQYF.

The rearrangement uses TRBV6-6 and TRBJ1-2; D perhaps matches TRBD1 (5 bases). The germline V gene encodes CDR1 MNHNY and CDR2 SVGAGI (reference sequence). V lost 4 bases and J 2 bases, leaving 17 bases between the germline ends. This CDR3 has 16 residues. CDR3 residues: CASSSGLSGGNYGYTF. In DNA, the CDR3 is TGTGCCAGCAGTTCCGGACTGTCGGGGGGGAACTATGGCTACACCTTC.

This chain links TRBV5-1 with TRBJ2-1; possible D gene TRBD1, 5 bases. V was cut by 4 bases and J by 0 bases, with 17 bases left in between. Germline V lookup: CDR1 SGHRS, CDR2 YFSETQ. The CDR3 contains 17 residues. The CDR3 DNA follows: TGCGCCAGCAGCGCATATTCACAGGCCCGCTCCTACAATGAGCAGTTCTTC. Its translation is CASSAYSQARSYNEQFF.

The rearrangement links TRBV5-1 to TRBJ2-6; no firm D call. The CDR3 covers 17 residues. Trimming shortened V by 4 bases and J by 1 base, and 15 bases separated the two germline ends. Germline V CDR1 and CDR2: SGHRS, YFSETQ. The CDR3 sequence: CASSPSLPGSGANVLTF. Written as DNA, the CDR3 is TGCGCCAGCAGCCCCTCACTACCCGGGTCTGGGGCCAACGTCCTGACTTTC.

Notes on this clone: Other DNA sequences of this sample code for an identical CDR3. The J gene is TRBJ2-7, the V gene TRBV11-3; 7 bases are shared with TRBD1. The CDR3 runs 15 residues. V lost 1 base and J lost 1; bases outside the gene matches: 4. Germline CDR1 reads SGHNT; CDR2 reads YENEEA. The CDR3 sequence: CASSLGSGGSYEQYF. DNA for the CDR3: TGTGCCAGCAGCTTAGGTTCAGGGGGTTCCTACGAGCAGTACTTC.

The table lists this clone with a count of one. J is TRBJ2-7 and V is TRBV11-3; the D gene is possibly TRBD2 (5 bases). The CDR3 spans 13 residues. V lost 6 bases to trimming and J lost 1 base, with 10 bases between them. Germline V CDR1 and CDR2: SGHNT, YENEEA. CDR3 sequence: CASRYGGSYEQYF. The CDR3 coding sequence is TGTGCCAGCAGGTACGGCGGGTCCTACGAGCAGTACTTC.

This rearrangement joins TRBV4-1 to TRBJ1-1; TRBD1 is a possible D gene (5 bases). This CDR3 has 14 residues. The V and J ends lost 0 bases and 7 bases respectively, with 12 bases between them. Per germline, CDR1 MGHRA and CDR2 YSYEKL. CDR3 in amino acids: CASSQDKIDSEAFF. CDR3 bases: TGCGCCAGCAGCCAAGACAAGATCGACAGTGAAGCTTTCTTT.

The rearrangement joins TRBV2 to TRBJ1-1; D not resolved. V lost 6 bases to trimming and J lost 1 base, with 12 bases between them. Germline values: CDR1 SNHLY, CDR2 FYNNEI. The CDR3 consists of 14 residues. The CDR3 region is CASRPLGPNTEAFF. The DNA for the CDR3 is TGTGCCAGCAGGCCGTTGGGCCCGAACACTGAAGCTTTCTTT.

Only a few counts were recorded for this clone. This chain links TRBV11-2 with TRBJ2-3, with 9 bases aligning to TRBD2. The germline CDR1 and CDR2 sequences are SGHAT and FQNNGV. The CDR3 has 16 amino acids. V shed 5 bases and J 4 bases; nucleotides not matched to a gene: 10. The CDR3 DNA reads as TGTGCCAGCAGCGGAGAGGCGGGAGGGCCGGCAGATACGCAGTATTTT. Its protein is CASSGEAGGPADTQYF.

This chain connects TRBV5-1 to TRBJ1-6; 9 bases match TRBD1. V lost 2 bases, J lost 2 bases, and 2 bases stayed unmatched. Germline V gene sequence: CDR1 SGHRS, CDR2 YFSETQ. The CDR3 consists of 16 residues. This CDR3 is CASSLQGATYNSPLHF. Written as DNA, the CDR3 is TGCGCCAGCAGCTTACAGGGGGCGACCTATAATTCACCCCTCCACTTT.

The chain is built from TRBV9 and TRBJ2-7, with a possible D match to TRBD1 (6 bases). V was shortened by 0 bases and J by 3 bases, with 7 bases between the two germline ends. The V gene's germline CDR1 is SGDLS and CDR2 YYNGEE. This CDR3 has 13 residues. The CDR3 nucleotides are TGTGCCAGCAGCGTAGCACAGGGCTACGAGCAGTACTTC. This translates into CASSVAQGYEQYF.

This clone was seen only once. The CDR3: CASSRDIETQYF. Written as DNA, the CDR3 is TGTGCCAGTAGCAGGGACATTGAGACCCAGTACTTC. V usage is TRBV19 and J usage is TRBJ2-5; a weak D match, TRBD1 (6 bases). Trimming took 6 bases from V and 5 from J, leaving 10 bases between them. This CDR3 contains 12 residues. CDR1 is LNHDA, CDR2 SQIVND, per germline (reference sequence).

This chain joins TRBV6-1 and TRBJ2-3; possibly TRBD1 for D (5 bases). CDR3 length: 16 residues. V lost 2 bases and J 0 bases, leaving 12 bases between the germline ends. From germline, CDR1 is MNHNS and CDR2 SASEGT. As DNA, the CDR3 is TGTGCCAGCAGTGAATTGCAGGGAAGTAGCACAGATACGCAGTATTTT. Amino acids: CASSELQGSSTDTQYF.